This T cell receptor (beta chain) was recovered during a study of patients and donors after allogeneic stem cell transplantation. The V gene lost 6 bases and the J gene lost 3 bases, with 11 bases spanning the gap. The germline V gene encodes CDR1 DFQATT and CDR2 SNEGSKA (reference sequence). CDR3 length: 12 residues. TCRdb recomputed calls from the RT-PCR reads with MiXCR, one row per CDR3 protein. This sample has about a million distinct CDR3 sequences, with roughly 18% found just once. Sequenced: blood, either unsorted or a sorted T cell fraction (not recorded which). The V and J genes are TRBV20-1 and TRBJ2-5, with a weak D call TRBD1 (6 bases). The receptor's source is a human donor who was either an allogeneic HSCT recipient or a stem cell or donor lymphocyte infusion donor (not recorded which). It is not recorded whose cells these are; they may come from a transplant donor. In DNA, the CDR3 is TGCAGTGCGAGCAGGGGAAAAGAGACCCAGTACTTC. Protein: CSASRGKETQYF.